Shown below are 21 T cell receptor beta chains from a single sample sequenced in a study of beta chain features in type 1 diabetes. Expressed TCRB transcripts were sequenced because the entire RNA isolate underwent reverse transcription. The method was immunoSEQ multiplex PCR; TCRdb's version includes in-frame clones alone and lacks a portion of them. The sample lists approximately 380,000 clones, over 13% seen once, with roughly 0.019% in the top ten. The sequenced sample consisted of naive CD4+ T cells from blood. The receptors here all came from a woman aged 18-29 years in good health.

The genes are TRBV7-9 and TRBJ2-7; a possible D gene is TRBD2 (6 bases). V was pared by 4 bases and J by 1 base, with 14 bases between. Germline loops: CDR1 SEHNR, CDR2 FQNEAQ (reference sequence). The length of the CDR3 is 15 residues. CDR3 bases: TGTGCCAGCAGCTCGCTTAGCGGAGCTTCCTACGAGCAGTACTTC. Translated, it gives CASSSLSGASYEQYF.

The V gene is TRBV6-1, the J gene TRBJ2-7; 7 nucleotides align to TRBD2. Per the germline V gene, CDR1 is MNHNS and CDR2 is SASEGT. V shed 3 bases, J shed 3 bases, and the junction held 5 bases outside the gene matches. This CDR3 is 14 amino acids long. The chain's CDR3 is CASSDRLAGYEQYF. The CDR3 coding sequence is TGTGCCAGCAGTGATCGGTTAGCGGGCTACGAGCAGTACTTC.

This clone was picked up a small number of times. This chain joins TRBV4-2 and TRBJ2-5, with TRBD1 matching 12 bases. Germline loops: CDR1 LGHNA, CDR2 YNFKEQ. There are 15 residues in the CDR3. J was trimmed by 5 bases and V by 5 bases; bases with no gene match: 6. As DNA, the CDR3 is TGTGCCAGCAGCTTAGGGACAGGGGGCGACGAGACCCAGTACTTC. As protein: CASSLGTGGDETQYF.

This clone appeared a few times. The chain joins TRBV9 to TRBJ2-5; 8 positions match TRBD1. V shed 4 bases and J 4 bases; nucleotides not matched to a gene: 12. In germline, CDR1 is SGDLS, CDR2 YYNGEE. This CDR3 contains 16 residues. Written as DNA, the CDR3 is TGTGCCAGCAGCCCCGGAGGATATGACAGGGGAGAGACCCAGTACTTC. Its translation is CASSPGGYDRGETQYF. Complete variable domain (other parts from reference TRBV9 and TRBJ2-5): DSGVTQTPKHLITATGQRVTLRCSPRSGDLSVYWYQQSLDQGLQFLIQYYNGEERAKGNILERFSAQQFPDLHSELNLSSLELGDSALYFCASSPGGYDRGETQYFGPGTRLLVL.

The chain uses TRBV6-1 and TRBJ2-1, with 14 positions matching TRBD2. The germline gives CDR1 MNHNS, CDR2 SASEGT. V lost 11 bases to trimming and J lost 9 bases; unmatched junction nucleotides: 3. The CDR3 runs to 12 residues. Here the CDR3 reads CAGTSGRSEQFF. CDR3 in DNA: TGTGCCGGGACTAGCGGGAGAAGTGAGCAGTTCTTC.

This rearrangement joins TRBV18 to TRBJ1-1; possibly TRBD1 for D (6 bases). The CDR3 is 14 amino acids. V shed 6 bases and J shed 3 bases, with 14 bases lying between them. Germline V gene lookup returns CDR1 KGHSH and CDR2 LQKENI. DNA of the CDR3: TGTGCCAGCTCCCCCCAGGGGAGCGACACTGAAGCTTTCTTT. This translates into CASSPQGSDTEAFF.

This chain uses TRBV10-3 with TRBJ1-5; D possibly corresponds to TRBD1 (5 bases). This CDR3 region has 16 residues. The V gene lost 0 bases and the J gene lost 3 bases, with 12 bases spanning the gap. Germline loops: CDR1 ENHRY, CDR2 SYGVKD. The CDR3 loop reads CAISESGARDNQPQHF. CDR3 DNA sequence: TGTGCCATCAGTGAGTCAGGGGCGCGGGACAATCAGCCCCAGCATTTT.

A few counts support this clone. V and J are TRBV27 and TRBJ2-6; 10 positions match TRBD1. The CDR3 length is 18 residues. V lost 5 bases and J lost 0; bases outside the gene matches: 7. CDR1 is MNHEY and CDR2 is SMNVEV in the germline V gene (reference sequence). CDR3 sequence (DNA): TGTGCCAGCAGTCCCCTCGGGACAGGGGTCTCTGGGGCCAACGTCCTGACTTTC. Encoded protein: CASSPLGTGVSGANVLTF.

The J gene is TRBJ1-1, the V gene TRBV9; 8 bases align to TRBD1. The CDR3 is 15 amino acids. CDR1 is SGDLS and CDR2 is YYNGEE in the germline V gene. J was trimmed by 6 bases and V by 2 bases; bases with no gene match: 9. The CDR3 bases are TGTGCCAGCAGCGTTGGAGGACAGGGTAGTTCTGAAGCTTTCTTT. Translated: CASSVGGQGSSEAFF.

This chain connects TRBV7-9 to TRBJ1-1; no firm D call. Trimming stripped 0 bases from V and 2 bases from J, with 10 bases between. Germline assignment: CDR1 SEHNR and CDR2 FQNEAQ (reference sequence). The CDR3 sequence is 15 residues long. CDR3 DNA: TGTGCCAGCAGCTTAGCGGCCGGGAAAAACACTGAAGCTTTCTTT. Its translation is CASSLAAGKNTEAFF.

This clone has only a few counts. The rearrangement joins TRBV4-1 to TRBJ2-5; 7 bases line up with TRBD1. This CDR3 is built from 15 residues. From germline, CDR1 is MGHRA and CDR2 YSYEKL. J lost 2 bases, V lost 1 base, and 4 bases had no gene match. The CDR3 is CASSQAPGQQETQYF. The CDR3 DNA is TGCGCCAGCAGCCAAGCCCCGGGACAGCAAGAGACCCAGTACTTC.

V is TRBV7-2 and J is TRBJ2-3; no clear D gene. The V end lost 3 bases, the J end lost 2 bases, and 6 bases lay between the germline ends. CDR3 length: 13 amino acids. The germline V gene encodes CDR1 SGHTA and CDR2 FQGNSA. CDR3 sequence: CASSFDFTDTQYF. The CDR3 DNA follows: TGTGCCAGCAGCTTTGACTTCACAGATACGCAGTATTTT.

The rearrangement links TRBV30 to TRBJ2-7; 7 bases fit TRBD1. There are 12 residues in the CDR3. Germline V lookup: CDR1 GTSNPN, CDR2 SVGIG (reference sequence). V lost 8 bases and J lost 0; bases outside the gene matches: 4. CDR3 in DNA: TGTGCCCGAAGGGACAGCTCCTACGAGCAGTACTTC. Protein sequence: CARRDSSYEQYF.

The J gene is TRBJ1-1, the V gene TRBV5-1; a weak D match, TRBD1 (5 bases). V was pared by 0 bases and J by 5 bases, with 14 bases between. Germline CDR1 reads SGHRS; CDR2 reads YFSETQ. This CDR3 spans 15 amino acids. Here the CDR3 reads CASSLALTGRTEAFF. The CDR3 coding sequence is TGCGCCAGCAGCTTGGCCCTAACAGGACGAACTGAAGCTTTCTTT.

This clone was observed a few times. The V call is TRBV18, the J call TRBJ2-5, with D possibly being TRBD1 (5 bases). Germline V gives CDR1 KGHSH, CDR2 LQKENI. This CDR3 contains 14 residues. Trimming cost V 5 bases and J 6 bases, with 16 bases left between them. The CDR3 protein is CASSRQLDEKTQYF. In DNA, the CDR3 is TGTGCCAGCTCAAGACAGCTTGACGAAAAGACCCAGTACTTC.

Only a few counts were recorded for this clone. The rearrangement links TRBV29-1 to TRBJ2-1; D is unclear. The germline gives CDR1 SQVTM, CDR2 ANQGSEA. CDR3 length equals 13 residues. Trimming removed 3 bases from V and 7 bases from J, with 13 bases in between. CDR3 coding DNA: TGCAGCGTTGAGCTCCCATACAAGAATGAGCAGTTCTTC. Translated: CSVELPYKNEQFF.

This clone occurred a few times. The rearrangement uses TRBV28 and TRBJ2-3; TRBD2 aligns across 10 bases. The V gene end was trimmed by 5 bases and the J gene end by 5 bases; junction bases not matched to a gene: 10. The germline gives CDR1 MDHEN, CDR2 SYDVKM. This CDR3 region has 16 residues. The CDR3 region has the DNA TGTGCCAGCAGTCAAGCCCTAGCGGGAGAGCGAGATACGCAGTATTTT. Protein product: CASSQALAGERDTQYF.

CDR3 coding DNA: TGTGCCAGCAGTTTATGGTTAACCTCCGGGACAGGGGCCGAGCAGTACTTC. Protein sequence: CASSLWLTSGTGAEQYF. The chain recombines TRBV27 with TRBJ2-7; TRBD1 aligns across 10 bases. There are 17 residues in the CDR3. The germline gives CDR1 MNHEY, CDR2 SMNVEV (reference sequence). With V trimmed by 1 base and J by 6 bases, 12 bases remained unmatched.

This clone was seen more than once but under ten times. The rearrangement joins TRBV7-3 to TRBJ2-3, with TRBD1 identical over 10 bases. The CDR3 has 13 amino acids. Trimming removed 4 bases from V and 6 bases from J; junction bases left unmatched: 1. The germline V gene encodes CDR1 SGHTA and CDR2 FQGTGA. The CDR3 nucleotides read TGTGCCAGCAGCTCGGGACAGGGGGATACGCAGTATTTT. Amino acid sequence: CASSSGQGDTQYF.

V is TRBV11-2 and J is TRBJ2-7; D perhaps matches TRBD2 (5 bases). The CDR3 extends over 17 amino acids. Germline assignment: CDR1 SGHAT and CDR2 FQNNGV. V lost 4 bases to trimming and J lost 3 bases, with 22 bases between them. CDR3 nucleotides: TGTGCCAGCAGCTCATTTCAAGGCAGCGGATCCTTCTACGAGCAGTACTTC. Protein product: CASSSFQGSGSFYEQYF.

The chain carries TRBV9 and TRBJ2-7; unclear D gene. Germline loops: CDR1 SGDLS, CDR2 YYNGEE. V was cut by 1 base and J by 2 bases, with 13 bases left in between. The CDR3 extends over 15 amino acids. CDR3 bases: TGTGCCAGCAGCGTATCGGTGAAAGTGGCCTACGAGCAGTACTTC. Residues: CASSVSVKVAYEQYF.